This T cell receptor beta chain emerged from a study of blood T cell repertoires in COVID-19. Across the whole study: COVID-19 samples from acute and convalescent phases originated in the United States, Italy and Spain. Sources were T cells, B-cell-depleted T cells, or PBMCs; the material itself was cDNA or gDNA.

One Seattle source followed patients from active infection through their disease course. The germline CDR1 and CDR2 sequences are SNHLY and FYNNEI. V gave up 7 bases and J gave up 0 bases; unmatched junction bases: 15. The CDR3 is 19 residues long. Per the original methods: Estimated nucleated cell counts came from reference gene primer amplification. TCRdb's table, derived via immunoSEQ multiplex PCR, lists solely in-frame clones and lacks some. D and trimming come from the DNA, and the V and J calls and clone size come from that table. The sample gives approximately 170,000 clones, approximately 85% of which show up once; around 6.9% is in the top ten.

The clonotype originates from an elderly man with COVID-19, enrolled during active disease. This rearrangement joins TRBV2 to TRBJ2-3, with 11 nucleotides matching TRBD2. Sequencing used peripheral blood. CDR3 sequence reads: CASIRRWTSGRVSTDTQYF. The CDR3 DNA follows: TGTGCCAGCATCAGAAGGTGGACTAGCGGGCGGGTTAGCACAGATACGCAGTATTTT.